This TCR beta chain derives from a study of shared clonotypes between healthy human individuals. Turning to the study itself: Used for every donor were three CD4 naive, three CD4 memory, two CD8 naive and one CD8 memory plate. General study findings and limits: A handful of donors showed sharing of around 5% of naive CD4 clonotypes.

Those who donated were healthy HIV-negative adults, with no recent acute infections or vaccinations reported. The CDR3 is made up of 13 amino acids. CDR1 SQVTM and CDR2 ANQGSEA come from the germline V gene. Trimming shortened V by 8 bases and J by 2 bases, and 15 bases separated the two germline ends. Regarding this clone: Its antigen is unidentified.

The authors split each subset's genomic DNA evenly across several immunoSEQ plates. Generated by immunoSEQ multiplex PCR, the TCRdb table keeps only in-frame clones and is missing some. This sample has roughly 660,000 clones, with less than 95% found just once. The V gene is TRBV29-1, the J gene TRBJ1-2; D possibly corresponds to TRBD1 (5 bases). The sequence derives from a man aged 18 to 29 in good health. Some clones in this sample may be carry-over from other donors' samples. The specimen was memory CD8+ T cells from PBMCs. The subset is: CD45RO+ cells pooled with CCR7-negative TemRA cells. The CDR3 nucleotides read TGCAGCACCGTTGGGGGAGAAAACTATGGCTACACCTTC. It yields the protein CSTVGGENYGYTF.